These 30 T cell receptor beta chains share one sample of origin, sequenced in a study of T cells in tuberculosis. The table came from immunoSEQ multiplex PCR; TCRdb's copy has only in-frame clones and leaves some out. The data contain approximately 30,000 clones, about 85% of them singletons. As for time point: new active TB diagnosis, blood taken before or within 7 days of starting treatment. Sequencing was performed on PBMCs, taken at tuberculosis diagnosis. Source of these receptors: an adult with tuberculosis.

This clone was recorded only once. The V gene is TRBV10-3, the J gene TRBJ2-2, with D perhaps matching TRBD2 (6 bases). Germline V gives CDR1 ENHRY, CDR2 SYGVKD. Trimming took off 11 bases at V and 6 bases at J, with 13 bases between the two ends. This CDR3 is 12 amino acids long. The DNA for the CDR3 is TGTGCCGGGCGGGGAGACGCCGGGGAGCTGTTTTTT. It codes for CAGRGDAGELFF.

The genes are TRBV7-8 and TRBJ2-3; 9 bases are shared with TRBD2. Looked up from germline, CDR1 is SGHVS and CDR2 is FQNEAQ. This CDR3 is built from 14 residues. V shed 2 bases and J 8 bases; nucleotides not matched to a gene: 5. The CDR3 coding sequence is TGTGCCAGCAGCTTAAAAGCGGGAGGTGGTACGCAGTATTTT. This codes for CASSLKAGGGTQYF. The whole variable domain, filled in from reference TRBV7-8 and TRBJ2-3, reads GAGVSQSPRYKVAKRGQDVALRCDPISGHVSLFWYQQALGQGPEFLTYFQNEAQLDKSGLPSDRFFAERPEGSVSTLKIQRTQQEDSAVYLCASSLKAGGGTQYFGPGTRLTVL.

This sequence joins TRBV7-9 and TRBJ1-6; the D is unclear. The CDR3 runs 15 residues. V was trimmed by 1 base and J by 7 bases, leaving 11 bases between them. Germline V gene data show CDR1 as SEHNR and CDR2 as FQNEAQ (reference sequence). The chain's CDR3 is CASSLVRQPNSPLHF. The CDR3, as DNA: TGTGCCAGCAGCTTAGTGAGGCAGCCCAATTCACCCCTCCACTTT.

V usage is TRBV4-1 and J usage is TRBJ2-3, with 9 bases that match TRBD1. Looked up from germline, CDR1 is MGHRA and CDR2 is YSYEKL. The CDR3 length is 18 residues. The V and J ends lost 4 bases and 4 bases, in that order; junction bases with no gene match: 15. CDR3 region: CASSPRGTGTGQADTQYF. The CDR3 coding sequence is TGCGCCAGCAGCCCAAGAGGAACCGGGACAGGGCAGGCAGATACGCAGTATTTT.

The CDR3 protein is CASTISGEDTQYF. The DNA of the CDR3 is TGTGCCAGCACCATTTCAGGGGAAGATACGCAGTATTTT. The chain recombines TRBV6-5 with TRBJ2-3, with D maybe TRBD1 (6 bases). The CDR3 spans 13 residues. Trimming stripped 7 bases from V and 5 bases from J, with 13 bases between. CDR1 and CDR2 (germline): MNHEY, SVGAGI.

This chain connects TRBV30 to TRBJ2-3, with D perhaps matching TRBD2 (7 bases). The CDR3 consists of 15 residues. Trimming shortened V by 0 bases and J by 7 bases, and 17 bases separated the two germline ends. Germline V gene data show CDR1 as GTSNPN and CDR2 as SVGIG (reference sequence). The chain's CDR3 is CAWSVGGGHVNTQYF. In nucleotides, the CDR3 is TGTGCCTGGAGTGTAGGGGGGGGGCACGTGAATACGCAGTATTTT.

This chain connects TRBV6-5 to TRBJ2-1; TRBD2 might be the D (5 bases). Between the trimmed V and J ends, which lost 6 bases and 3 bases, there was a span of 9 bases. CDR1 is MNHEY and CDR2 is SVGAGI in the germline V gene. The CDR3 is 13 amino acids. In nucleotides, the CDR3 is TGTGCCAGCAGCCCCGGACTCTACAATGAGCAGTTCTTC. This sequence encodes CASSPGLYNEQFF.

The chain combines TRBV7-9 with TRBJ2-7; the D gene is possibly TRBD1 (5 bases). This CDR3 has 14 amino acids. In germline, CDR1 is SEHNR, CDR2 FQNEAQ (reference sequence). V was pared by 5 bases and J by 4 bases, with 15 bases between. Here the CDR3 reads CASSMDIRRYEQYF. CDR3 DNA: TGTGCCAGCAGCATGGACATCCGAAGGTACGAGCAGTACTTC.

The chain links TRBV28 to TRBJ2-7; TRBD2 is a possible D gene (6 bases). This CDR3 region has 14 residues. The germline V gene has CDR1 MDHEN and CDR2 SYDVKM. V shed 8 bases and J shed 5 bases, with 19 bases lying between them. CDR3 sequence reads: CASQNGAGSHEQYF. Here the CDR3 DNA reads TGTGCCAGCCAAAATGGGGCGGGAAGCCACGAGCAGTACTTC.

This chain joins TRBV10-3 and TRBJ1-2, with 7 bases matching TRBD1. The CDR3 length is 14 residues. The trim removed 4 bases at V and 1 base at J, leaving 3 bases unmatched. Per germline, CDR1 ENHRY and CDR2 SYGVKD. The CDR3 coding sequence is TGTGCCATCAGTGGTGACAGGGATAACTATGGCTACACCTTC. Its protein is CAISGDRDNYGYTF.

The chain employs TRBV4-1 and TRBJ2-3; TRBD1 matches 7 bases. CDR1 is MGHRA, CDR2 YSYEKL, per germline. The CDR3 covers 15 residues. Trimming cost V 1 base and J 4 bases; bases outside gene matches: 5. CDR3: CASSQGQGFPDTQYF. DNA for the CDR3: TGCGCCAGCAGCCAAGGACAGGGTTTTCCAGATACGCAGTATTTT.

The rearrangement joins TRBV18 to TRBJ2-5, with 14 bases identical to TRBD2. Germline CDR1 reads KGHSH; CDR2 reads LQKENI. With 4 bases clipped from V and 4 bases from J, the junction kept 5 bases outside the gene matches. CDR3 length equals 16 residues. The CDR3 DNA reads as TGTGCCAGCTCACGATCCGGGACTAGCGGGGGAGAGACCCAGTACTTC. It translates to CASSRSGTSGGETQYF. Combining the CDR3 with reference TRBV18 and TRBJ2-5 gives the whole variable domain NAGVMQNPRHLVRRRGQEARLRCSPMKGHSHVYWYRQLPEEGLKFMVYLQKENIIDESGMPKERFSAEFPKEGPSILRIQQVVRGDSAAYFCASSRSGTSGGETQYFGPGTRLLVL.

This chain connects TRBV6-5 to TRBJ1-6; 11 bases are shared with TRBD1. This CDR3 has 14 residues. Germline V gives CDR1 MNHEY, CDR2 SVGAGI. V shed 6 bases, J shed 10 bases, and the junction held 5 bases outside the gene matches. The CDR3 region is CASREGTGGSPLHF. In DNA, the CDR3 is TGTGCCAGCAGGGAGGGGACAGGGGGATCACCCCTCCACTTT.

This chain connects TRBV4-1 to TRBJ1-4; possibly TRBD1 for D (5 bases). This CDR3 is 13 amino acids long. V dropped 4 bases and J dropped 8 bases, with 11 bases sitting between them. The germline CDR1 and CDR2 sequences are MGHRA and YSYEKL. CDR3 DNA sequence: TGCGCCAGCAGCCTGGTAGCAGGGGAAAAACTGTTTTTT. This encodes CASSLVAGEKLFF.

The V and J genes are TRBV7-2 and TRBJ1-6; D not certain. Germline lookup yields CDR1 SGHTA and CDR2 FQGNSA. V was cut by 5 bases and J by 9 bases, with 17 bases left in between. The CDR3 extends over 15 amino acids. CDR3 sequence reads: CASSPSRVGGSPLHF. CDR3 nucleotides: TGTGCCAGCAGCCCTAGCCGGGTCGGAGGTTCACCCCTCCACTTT.

This chain joins TRBV7-2 and TRBJ1-1; the D gene is possibly TRBD1 (5 bases). Trimming pared 6 bases from V and 1 base from J, leaving 12 bases between. The germline V gene encodes CDR1 SGHTA and CDR2 FQGNSA. This CDR3 is built from 14 residues. The CDR3 sequence is CASRGGRGNTEAFF. DNA of the CDR3: TGTGCCAGCAGGGGGGGACGTGGGAACACTGAAGCTTTCTTT.

The rearrangement joins TRBV12-5 to TRBJ2-2, with 10 bases identical to TRBD2. Trimming took 6 bases from V and 5 from J; bases not matched to a gene: 9. Looked up from germline, CDR1 is LGHNT and CDR2 is FRNRAP. This CDR3 is 16 amino acids long. CDR3 region: CASGPSGRAGTGELFF. The CDR3 DNA sequence: TGTGCTAGTGGCCCCAGCGGGAGGGCGGGGACCGGGGAGCTGTTTTTT.

This CDR3 reads CASSQAQSRASGRTDTQYF. The CDR3 DNA reads as TGCGCCAGCAGCCAAGCGCAATCGAGAGCTAGCGGGAGAACAGATACGCAGTATTTT. The chain joins TRBV4-1 to TRBJ2-3; 10 positions match TRBD2. V trimming: 1 base; J trimming: 3 bases; junction bases outside the gene matches: 13. Germline-derived CDR1 and CDR2 are MGHRA and YSYEKL. The CDR3 has 19 residues.

The V call is TRBV5-4, the J call TRBJ2-7; D is perhaps TRBD1 (6 bases). V lost 0 bases, J lost 5 bases, and 15 bases lay in between. The CDR3 extends over 15 amino acids. Germline CDR1 and CDR2: SGHNT and YYREEE (reference sequence). CDR3 nucleotide sequence: TGTGCCAGCAGCTTGGGAGATTTAGGACAGAACGAGCAGTACTTC. Translating it yields CASSLGDLGQNEQYF.

V usage is TRBV7-2 and J usage is TRBJ2-7; TRBD1 matches 7 bases. Germline V gene data show CDR1 as SGHTA and CDR2 as FQGNSA. Unmatched junction bases numbered 7, after V lost 5 bases and J lost 3 bases. The CDR3 length is 14 residues. The chain's CDR3 is CASSPRQGFYEQYF. The CDR3 DNA is TGTGCCAGCAGCCCCCGACAGGGATTCTACGAGCAGTACTTC.

This clone was detected only a few times. V usage is TRBV5-4 and J usage is TRBJ1-4; 7 bases are a match to TRBD1. The CDR3 length is 14 residues. V lost 3 bases to trimming and J lost 6 bases; unmatched junction nucleotides: 5. CDR1 is SGHNT and CDR2 is YYREEE in the germline V gene (reference sequence). The CDR3: CASSSRQGDEKLFF. CDR3 bases: TGTGCCAGCAGCTCCCGACAGGGAGATGAAAAACTGTTTTTT. Drawing the rest from reference TRBV5-4 and TRBJ1-4, the complete variable domain is ETGVTQSPTHLIKTRGQQVTLRCSSQSGHNTVSWYQQALGQGPQFIFQYYREEENGRGNFPPRFSGLQFPNYSSELNVNALELDDSALYLCASSSRQGDEKLFFGSGTQLSVL.

The gene calls are TRBV19 and TRBJ1-6, with 8 bases matching TRBD1. The CDR3 length is 15 residues. The germline gives CDR1 LNHDA, CDR2 SQIVND (reference sequence). The V gene end was trimmed by 5 bases and the J gene end by 8 bases; junction bases not matched to a gene: 8. This chain's CDR3 is CASSPQGAVYSPLHF. The CDR3 coding sequence is TGTGCCAGTAGTCCGCAGGGGGCGGTTTATTCACCCCTCCACTTT.

This clone was picked up one time. V is TRBV18 and J is TRBJ1-2; 10 nucleotides match TRBD1. In germline, CDR1 is KGHSH, CDR2 LQKENI. This CDR3 has 16 residues. V dropped 0 bases and J dropped 6; count of bases not matched to a gene: 7. The CDR3 DNA is TGTGCCAGCTCACCACCCTCGACAGGGGGCATAAATGGCTACACCTTC. This codes for CASSPPSTGGINGYTF.

The genes are TRBV18 and TRBJ2-7, with TRBD2 as a possible D gene (5 bases). The CDR3 is 14 residues long. The ends were cut back, 3 bases at V and 3 bases at J, with 12 bases in the middle. The germline V gene encodes CDR1 KGHSH and CDR2 LQKENI. CDR3 nucleotide sequence: TGTGCCAGCTCACCTTCTTCCGGGAACTACGAGCAGTACTTC. This sequence encodes CASSPSSGNYEQYF.

The CDR3 DNA reads TGCGCCAGCAGCCAAGATTATAGACAGGGAGGTTATGGCTACACCTTC. As protein: CASSQDYRQGGYGYTF. The V and J genes are TRBV4-3 and TRBJ1-2, with 7 positions matching TRBD1. The CDR3 contains 16 residues. With 0 bases clipped from V and 5 bases from J, the junction kept 9 bases outside the gene matches. Germline loops: CDR1 LGHNA, CDR2 YSLEER.

The gene calls are TRBV11-2 and TRBJ2-1, with 8 bases aligning to TRBD2. The junction had 11 bases not matched to a gene; V was cut back by 5 bases and J by 8 bases. The CDR3 has 15 amino acids. Per germline, CDR1 SGHAT and CDR2 FQNNGV. The CDR3 is CASSLSGTRSYEQFF. The CDR3, as DNA: TGTGCCAGCAGCCTTTCCGGGACTAGGAGTTATGAGCAGTTCTTC. Based on the CDR3 plus reference TRBV11-2 and TRBJ2-1, the full variable domain is EAGVAQSPRYKIIEKRQSVAFWCNPISGHATLYWYQQILGQGPKLLIQFQNNGVVDDSQLPKDRFSAERLKGVDSTLKIQPAKLEDSAVYLCASSLSGTRSYEQFFGPGTRLTVL.

V usage is TRBV4-3 and J usage is TRBJ2-7; 8 bases agree with TRBD1. The CDR3 is made up of 15 amino acids. With V trimmed by 0 bases and J by 2 bases, 3 bases remained unmatched. The V gene's germline CDR1 is LGHNA and CDR2 YSLEER. CDR3 region: CASSQDRGPTYEQYF. As DNA, the CDR3 is TGCGCCAGCAGCCAAGACAGGGGGCCTACCTACGAGCAGTACTTC.

V gene TRBV4-2 combines with J gene TRBJ2-5; 13 bases agree with TRBD2. This CDR3 is 15 amino acids long. Germline V gene lookup returns CDR1 LGHNA and CDR2 YNFKEQ. Trimming removed 4 bases from V and 3 bases from J; junction bases left unmatched: 2. The DNA for the CDR3 is TGTGCCAGCAGCCCCGGGACTAGCGGGGAAGAGACCCAGTACTTC. Translated: CASSPGTSGEETQYF.

The rearrangement uses TRBV5-1 and TRBJ2-1; D is ambiguous. This CDR3 comprises 16 residues. The V and J ends lost 4 bases and 7 bases respectively, with 21 bases between them. CDR1 and CDR2 (germline): SGHRS, YFSETQ. CDR3 residues: CASSPAESFGYNEQFF. CDR3 DNA: TGCGCCAGCAGCCCTGCGGAATCCTTCGGATATAATGAGCAGTTCTTC.

The chain has TRBV5-4 and TRBJ2-1; TRBD2 matches 8 bases. CDR3 length: 16 residues. CDR1 SGHNT and CDR2 YYREEE come from the germline V gene (reference sequence). Losses at the gene ends were 4 bases for V and 2 bases for J; bases not matched to a gene: 8. As DNA, the CDR3 is TGTGCCAGCAGCCCAGAACTAGCGGTGGCCTACAATGAGCAGTTCTTC. Protein sequence: CASSPELAVAYNEQFF.